The 22 T cell receptor beta chains in this list originate from one sample, sequenced in a study of OX40 agonist ivuxolimab in advanced cancers. The library was prepared using the immunoSEQ multiplex PCR assay. The clones in this table, taken by TCRdb from immuneACCESS, are in-frame only. Not every clone is retained; where verified, under half of the shortfall comes from an unresolved V gene, and the cause of the rest is unknown. The sample table contains fewer than 25,000 clones; only one count was recorded for 73% of them. Together, the top ten hold about 17% of the sample. The sample consisted of CD4+ or CD8+ T cells sorted from blood, taken in a trial of the OX40 agonist ivuxolimab. These receptors were obtained from an adult with an advanced solid tumor such as melanoma, head and neck, liver or kidney cancer.

This sequence joins TRBV11-1 and TRBJ2-1; D may be TRBD1 (6 bases). The CDR3 runs to 15 residues. V lost 1 base and J 3 bases, leaving 10 bases between the germline ends. Per the germline V gene, CDR1 is SGHAT and CDR2 is FQDESV (reference sequence). The CDR3 DNA sequence: TGTGCCAGCAGCTTAGAGGAGACAGGCTACAATGAGCAGTTCTTC. Its translation: CASSLEETGYNEQFF.

V is TRBV6-5 and J is TRBJ1-2, with D hard to call. Trimming cost V 4 bases and J 8 bases, with 14 bases left between them. The CDR3 extends over 13 amino acids. Germline V CDR1 and CDR2: MNHEY, SVGAGI. The CDR3 DNA is TGTGCCAGCAGTTTCCACCAAGGGCGGGGCTACACCTTC. Its translation: CASSFHQGRGYTF.

This clone showed up just a few times. V usage is TRBV7-2 and J usage is TRBJ2-7; 7 nucleotides line up with TRBD1. This CDR3 comprises 12 residues. The V and J ends lost 5 bases and 8 bases, in that order; junction bases with no gene match: 6. From germline, CDR1 is SGHTA and CDR2 FQGNSA. CDR3 amino acids: CASSPDRAQQYF. CDR3 DNA sequence: TGTGCCAGCAGCCCAGACAGGGCCCAGCAGTACTTC.

This clone has just a few counts. This sequence joins TRBV9 and TRBJ2-5; weak D call: TRBD2 (7 bases). CDR1 SGDLS and CDR2 YYNGEE come from the germline V gene. This CDR3 region has 16 residues. V was shortened by 0 bases and J by 1 base, with 13 bases between the two germline ends. The CDR3 nucleotides read TGTGCCAGCAGCGTAGGAGGTGCGGGGGCCCAAGAGACCCAGTACTTC. This codes for CASSVGGAGAQETQYF.

This chain connects TRBV25-1 to TRBJ1-4, with D perhaps TRBD1 (6 bases). There are 18 residues in the CDR3. V was pared by 0 bases and J by 8 bases, with 22 bases between. Germline V gene sequence: CDR1 MGHDK, CDR2 SYGVNS. The CDR3 sequence is CASSEYRGGTPLREKLFF. DNA for the CDR3: TGTGCCAGCAGTGAATATCGAGGGGGTACGCCCCTAAGAGAAAAACTGTTTTTT.

The chain links TRBV27 to TRBJ1-2, with D perhaps TRBD1 (5 bases). The germline gives CDR1 MNHEY, CDR2 SMNVEV (reference sequence). The CDR3 has 14 amino acids. Trimming removed 6 bases from V and 7 bases from J, with 18 bases in between. This CDR3 reads CASSPLEGPVGYTF. The DNA of the CDR3 is TGTGCCAGCAGCCCCTTGGAGGGGCCTGTTGGCTACACCTTC.

The V gene is TRBV19, the J gene TRBJ1-1; D not resolved. Germline V gene lookup returns CDR1 LNHDA and CDR2 SQIVND (reference sequence). The CDR3 covers 11 residues. V was cut by 4 bases and J by 5 bases, with 5 bases left in between. The CDR3 spells CASSTHTEAFF. The DNA of the CDR3 is TGTGCCAGTAGTACCCATACTGAAGCTTTCTTT. Full variable domain (missing parts from reference TRBV19 and TRBJ1-1): DGGITQSPKYLFRKEGQNVTLSCEQNLNHDAMYWYRQDPGQGLRLIYYSQIVNDFQKGDIAEGYSVSREKKESFPLTVTSAQKNPTAFYLCASSTHTEAFFGQGTRLTVV.

The chain links TRBV4-3 to TRBJ2-2, with 7 bases identical to TRBD2. CDR3 length equals 17 residues. Germline V gene lookup returns CDR1 LGHNA and CDR2 YSLEER. J lost 0 bases, V lost 2 bases, and 6 bases had no gene match. CDR3 sequence: CASSQKKRGTNTGELFF. The CDR3 bases are TGCGCCAGCAGCCAAAAAAAGCGGGGAACGAACACCGGGGAGCTGTTTTTT.

This clone was found a few times. This chain joins TRBV6-5 and TRBJ2-7, with a possible D match to TRBD2 (6 bases). The CDR3 is 15 amino acids. V lost 6 bases to trimming and J lost 1 base, with 16 bases between them. CDR1 is MNHEY and CDR2 is SVGAGI in the germline V gene. The CDR3, as DNA: TGTGCCAGCAGGGGGGACTTGCGGGGTTCCTACGAGCAGTACTTC. Translating it yields CASRGDLRGSYEQYF.

V gene TRBV7-3 combines with J gene TRBJ2-1, with D perhaps given as TRBD1 or TRBD2 (6 bases each). This CDR3 contains 14 residues. CDR1 and CDR2 from the germline V gene are SGHTA and FQGTGA. The germline V and J ends were trimmed by 2 bases and 6 bases, with 11 bases remaining between them. Here the CDR3 DNA reads TGTGCCAGCAGCTTAGGAGGGGGGAGCAATGAGCAGTTCTTC. Amino acids: CASSLGGGSNEQFF.

Only one count was recorded for this clone. This rearrangement joins TRBV7-2 to TRBJ1-2; TRBD1 is a possible D gene (6 bases). In germline, CDR1 is SGHTA, CDR2 FQGNSA. V was pared by 0 bases and J by 3 bases, with 14 bases between. The CDR3 covers 16 residues. The CDR3 DNA sequence: TGTGCCAGCAGCTTAGCCCTTGACAGGTCATACTATGGCTACACCTTC. It encodes CASSLALDRSYYGYTF.

The chain carries TRBV10-1 and TRBJ2-4; no reliable D call. With 0 bases removed from V and 5 bases from J, the gap between germline ends came to 8 bases. From germline, CDR1 is WNHNN and CDR2 SYGVQD (reference sequence). This CDR3 contains 14 residues. The CDR3 reads CASSESRVQNIQYF. The CDR3 coding sequence is TGCGCCAGCAGTGAGTCGCGAGTACAAAACATTCAGTACTTC.

By sample fraction, this clone is medium-sized. At one end the junction does not follow the germline gene, possibly because of a read error. V is TRBV9 and J is TRBJ1-1; maybe TRBD1 (5 bases). This CDR3 has 15 amino acids. Per germline, CDR1 SGDLS and CDR2 YYNGEE. CDR3 amino acids: CASSVEGFGGESQTF. The CDR3 nucleotides read TGTGCCAGCAGCGTAGAGGGATTCGGGGGAGAGTCCCAAACCTTT.

V is TRBV7-3 and J is TRBJ2-3, with 7 bases fitting TRBD2. CDR3 length: 14 residues. The V and J ends lost 5 bases and 6 bases, in that order; junction bases with no gene match: 8. Germline V gene sequence: CDR1 SGHTA, CDR2 FQGTGA. The CDR3: CASSPSGAYDTQYF. DNA for the CDR3: TGTGCCAGCAGCCCAAGCGGGGCTTACGATACGCAGTATTTT.

The chain has TRBV13 and TRBJ2-7; 7 bases are a match to TRBD2. The CDR3 runs 10 residues. Germline CDR1 reads PRHDT; CDR2 reads FYEKMQ (reference sequence). The V and J ends lost 8 bases and 5 bases, in that order; junction bases with no gene match: 0. The chain's CDR3 is CASGGDEQYF. As DNA, the CDR3 is TGTGCCAGCGGGGGGGACGAGCAGTACTTC.

The CDR3, as DNA: TGTGCCAGCAGCTCGACTAGCGGGGACACAGATACGCAGTATTTT. Its translation: CASSSTSGDTDTQYF. The chain has TRBV7-3 and TRBJ2-3; TRBD2 agrees at 11 bases. The CDR3 sequence is 15 residues long. CDR1 is SGHTA, CDR2 FQGTGA, per germline. Unmatched junction bases numbered 2, after V lost 4 bases and J lost 2 bases.

The chain uses TRBV4-1 and TRBJ2-3; D unresolved. CDR3 length equals 15 residues. CDR1 is MGHRA and CDR2 is YSYEKL in the germline V gene. V was shortened by 1 base and J by 2 bases, with 10 bases between the two germline ends. For the CDR3, the DNA is TGCGCCAGCAGCCAAGTGGGTAGTCTCACAGATACGCAGTATTTT. Protein: CASSQVGSLTDTQYF.

The gene calls are TRBV13 and TRBJ2-3; D is possibly TRBD2 (6 bases). Trimming removed 3 bases at V and 1 base at J, with 8 bases between. The CDR3 spans 14 residues. CDR1 and CDR2 (germline): PRHDT, FYEKMQ (reference sequence). The chain's CDR3 is CASSLGLRTDTQYF. The CDR3 DNA is TGTGCCAGCAGCTTGGGACTGCGCACAGATACGCAGTATTTT.

This sequence joins TRBV27 and TRBJ1-6; tentative D call: TRBD1 (5 bases). The CDR3 has 15 residues. Germline values: CDR1 MNHEY, CDR2 SMNVEV (reference sequence). Trimming stripped 4 bases from V and 4 bases from J, with 11 bases between. The CDR3 DNA is TGTGCCAGCAGTTGGGGAGGGGATTATAATTCACCCCTCCACTTT. This codes for CASSWGGDYNSPLHF.

V is TRBV7-2 and J is TRBJ2-5; no definite D call. This CDR3 has 13 amino acids. Trimming stripped 1 base from V and 4 bases from J, with 7 bases between. Germline assignment: CDR1 SGHTA and CDR2 FQGNSA. The DNA of the CDR3 is TGTGCCAGCAGCTTAGTGGATCGAGAGACCCAGTACTTC. Its protein product is CASSLVDRETQYF.

This sequence joins TRBV5-1 and TRBJ2-7; TRBD1 agrees at 7 bases. The CDR3 is made up of 13 amino acids. Germline V gene data show CDR1 as SGHRS and CDR2 as YFSETQ. V was pared by 2 bases and J by 4 bases, with 3 bases of the junction left unmatched. CDR3 DNA sequence: TGCGCCAGCAGCTTACAGGGGTCGTACGAGCAGTACTTC. Translating it yields CASSLQGSYEQYF.

On this clone itself: This may be a read error: a much more frequent sequence differs by one nucleotide. As DNA, the CDR3 is TGTGCCAGCAGCCTGACAGGTGCCTTTAATGAAAAACTGTTTTTT. Amino acids: CASSLTGAFNEKLFF. V is TRBV27 and J is TRBJ1-4, with D perhaps TRBD1 (6 bases). The CDR3 is 15 residues long. CDR1 MNHEY and CDR2 SMNVEV come from the germline V gene (reference sequence). Trimming left V 6 bases short and J 4 bases short, with 15 bases between.